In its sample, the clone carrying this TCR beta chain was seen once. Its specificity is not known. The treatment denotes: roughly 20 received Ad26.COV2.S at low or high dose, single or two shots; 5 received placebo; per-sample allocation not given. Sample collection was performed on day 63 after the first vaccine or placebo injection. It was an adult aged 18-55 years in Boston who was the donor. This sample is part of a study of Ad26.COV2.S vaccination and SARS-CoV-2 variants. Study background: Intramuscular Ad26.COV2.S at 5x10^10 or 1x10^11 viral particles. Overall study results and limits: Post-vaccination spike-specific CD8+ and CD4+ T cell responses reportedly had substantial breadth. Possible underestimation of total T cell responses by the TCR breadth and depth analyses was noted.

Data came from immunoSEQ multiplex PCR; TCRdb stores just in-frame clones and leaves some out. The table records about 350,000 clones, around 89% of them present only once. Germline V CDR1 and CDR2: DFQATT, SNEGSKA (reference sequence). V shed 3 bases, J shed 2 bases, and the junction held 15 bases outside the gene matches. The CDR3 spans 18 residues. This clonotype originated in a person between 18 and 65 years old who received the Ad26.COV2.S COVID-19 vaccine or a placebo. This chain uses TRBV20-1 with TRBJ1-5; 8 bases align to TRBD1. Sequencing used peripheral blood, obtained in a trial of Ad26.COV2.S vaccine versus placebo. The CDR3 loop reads CSASGGDRGFLGNQPQHF. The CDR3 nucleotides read TGCAGTGCTAGTGGGGGAGACAGGGGATTTCTCGGCAATCAGCCCCAGCATTTT.